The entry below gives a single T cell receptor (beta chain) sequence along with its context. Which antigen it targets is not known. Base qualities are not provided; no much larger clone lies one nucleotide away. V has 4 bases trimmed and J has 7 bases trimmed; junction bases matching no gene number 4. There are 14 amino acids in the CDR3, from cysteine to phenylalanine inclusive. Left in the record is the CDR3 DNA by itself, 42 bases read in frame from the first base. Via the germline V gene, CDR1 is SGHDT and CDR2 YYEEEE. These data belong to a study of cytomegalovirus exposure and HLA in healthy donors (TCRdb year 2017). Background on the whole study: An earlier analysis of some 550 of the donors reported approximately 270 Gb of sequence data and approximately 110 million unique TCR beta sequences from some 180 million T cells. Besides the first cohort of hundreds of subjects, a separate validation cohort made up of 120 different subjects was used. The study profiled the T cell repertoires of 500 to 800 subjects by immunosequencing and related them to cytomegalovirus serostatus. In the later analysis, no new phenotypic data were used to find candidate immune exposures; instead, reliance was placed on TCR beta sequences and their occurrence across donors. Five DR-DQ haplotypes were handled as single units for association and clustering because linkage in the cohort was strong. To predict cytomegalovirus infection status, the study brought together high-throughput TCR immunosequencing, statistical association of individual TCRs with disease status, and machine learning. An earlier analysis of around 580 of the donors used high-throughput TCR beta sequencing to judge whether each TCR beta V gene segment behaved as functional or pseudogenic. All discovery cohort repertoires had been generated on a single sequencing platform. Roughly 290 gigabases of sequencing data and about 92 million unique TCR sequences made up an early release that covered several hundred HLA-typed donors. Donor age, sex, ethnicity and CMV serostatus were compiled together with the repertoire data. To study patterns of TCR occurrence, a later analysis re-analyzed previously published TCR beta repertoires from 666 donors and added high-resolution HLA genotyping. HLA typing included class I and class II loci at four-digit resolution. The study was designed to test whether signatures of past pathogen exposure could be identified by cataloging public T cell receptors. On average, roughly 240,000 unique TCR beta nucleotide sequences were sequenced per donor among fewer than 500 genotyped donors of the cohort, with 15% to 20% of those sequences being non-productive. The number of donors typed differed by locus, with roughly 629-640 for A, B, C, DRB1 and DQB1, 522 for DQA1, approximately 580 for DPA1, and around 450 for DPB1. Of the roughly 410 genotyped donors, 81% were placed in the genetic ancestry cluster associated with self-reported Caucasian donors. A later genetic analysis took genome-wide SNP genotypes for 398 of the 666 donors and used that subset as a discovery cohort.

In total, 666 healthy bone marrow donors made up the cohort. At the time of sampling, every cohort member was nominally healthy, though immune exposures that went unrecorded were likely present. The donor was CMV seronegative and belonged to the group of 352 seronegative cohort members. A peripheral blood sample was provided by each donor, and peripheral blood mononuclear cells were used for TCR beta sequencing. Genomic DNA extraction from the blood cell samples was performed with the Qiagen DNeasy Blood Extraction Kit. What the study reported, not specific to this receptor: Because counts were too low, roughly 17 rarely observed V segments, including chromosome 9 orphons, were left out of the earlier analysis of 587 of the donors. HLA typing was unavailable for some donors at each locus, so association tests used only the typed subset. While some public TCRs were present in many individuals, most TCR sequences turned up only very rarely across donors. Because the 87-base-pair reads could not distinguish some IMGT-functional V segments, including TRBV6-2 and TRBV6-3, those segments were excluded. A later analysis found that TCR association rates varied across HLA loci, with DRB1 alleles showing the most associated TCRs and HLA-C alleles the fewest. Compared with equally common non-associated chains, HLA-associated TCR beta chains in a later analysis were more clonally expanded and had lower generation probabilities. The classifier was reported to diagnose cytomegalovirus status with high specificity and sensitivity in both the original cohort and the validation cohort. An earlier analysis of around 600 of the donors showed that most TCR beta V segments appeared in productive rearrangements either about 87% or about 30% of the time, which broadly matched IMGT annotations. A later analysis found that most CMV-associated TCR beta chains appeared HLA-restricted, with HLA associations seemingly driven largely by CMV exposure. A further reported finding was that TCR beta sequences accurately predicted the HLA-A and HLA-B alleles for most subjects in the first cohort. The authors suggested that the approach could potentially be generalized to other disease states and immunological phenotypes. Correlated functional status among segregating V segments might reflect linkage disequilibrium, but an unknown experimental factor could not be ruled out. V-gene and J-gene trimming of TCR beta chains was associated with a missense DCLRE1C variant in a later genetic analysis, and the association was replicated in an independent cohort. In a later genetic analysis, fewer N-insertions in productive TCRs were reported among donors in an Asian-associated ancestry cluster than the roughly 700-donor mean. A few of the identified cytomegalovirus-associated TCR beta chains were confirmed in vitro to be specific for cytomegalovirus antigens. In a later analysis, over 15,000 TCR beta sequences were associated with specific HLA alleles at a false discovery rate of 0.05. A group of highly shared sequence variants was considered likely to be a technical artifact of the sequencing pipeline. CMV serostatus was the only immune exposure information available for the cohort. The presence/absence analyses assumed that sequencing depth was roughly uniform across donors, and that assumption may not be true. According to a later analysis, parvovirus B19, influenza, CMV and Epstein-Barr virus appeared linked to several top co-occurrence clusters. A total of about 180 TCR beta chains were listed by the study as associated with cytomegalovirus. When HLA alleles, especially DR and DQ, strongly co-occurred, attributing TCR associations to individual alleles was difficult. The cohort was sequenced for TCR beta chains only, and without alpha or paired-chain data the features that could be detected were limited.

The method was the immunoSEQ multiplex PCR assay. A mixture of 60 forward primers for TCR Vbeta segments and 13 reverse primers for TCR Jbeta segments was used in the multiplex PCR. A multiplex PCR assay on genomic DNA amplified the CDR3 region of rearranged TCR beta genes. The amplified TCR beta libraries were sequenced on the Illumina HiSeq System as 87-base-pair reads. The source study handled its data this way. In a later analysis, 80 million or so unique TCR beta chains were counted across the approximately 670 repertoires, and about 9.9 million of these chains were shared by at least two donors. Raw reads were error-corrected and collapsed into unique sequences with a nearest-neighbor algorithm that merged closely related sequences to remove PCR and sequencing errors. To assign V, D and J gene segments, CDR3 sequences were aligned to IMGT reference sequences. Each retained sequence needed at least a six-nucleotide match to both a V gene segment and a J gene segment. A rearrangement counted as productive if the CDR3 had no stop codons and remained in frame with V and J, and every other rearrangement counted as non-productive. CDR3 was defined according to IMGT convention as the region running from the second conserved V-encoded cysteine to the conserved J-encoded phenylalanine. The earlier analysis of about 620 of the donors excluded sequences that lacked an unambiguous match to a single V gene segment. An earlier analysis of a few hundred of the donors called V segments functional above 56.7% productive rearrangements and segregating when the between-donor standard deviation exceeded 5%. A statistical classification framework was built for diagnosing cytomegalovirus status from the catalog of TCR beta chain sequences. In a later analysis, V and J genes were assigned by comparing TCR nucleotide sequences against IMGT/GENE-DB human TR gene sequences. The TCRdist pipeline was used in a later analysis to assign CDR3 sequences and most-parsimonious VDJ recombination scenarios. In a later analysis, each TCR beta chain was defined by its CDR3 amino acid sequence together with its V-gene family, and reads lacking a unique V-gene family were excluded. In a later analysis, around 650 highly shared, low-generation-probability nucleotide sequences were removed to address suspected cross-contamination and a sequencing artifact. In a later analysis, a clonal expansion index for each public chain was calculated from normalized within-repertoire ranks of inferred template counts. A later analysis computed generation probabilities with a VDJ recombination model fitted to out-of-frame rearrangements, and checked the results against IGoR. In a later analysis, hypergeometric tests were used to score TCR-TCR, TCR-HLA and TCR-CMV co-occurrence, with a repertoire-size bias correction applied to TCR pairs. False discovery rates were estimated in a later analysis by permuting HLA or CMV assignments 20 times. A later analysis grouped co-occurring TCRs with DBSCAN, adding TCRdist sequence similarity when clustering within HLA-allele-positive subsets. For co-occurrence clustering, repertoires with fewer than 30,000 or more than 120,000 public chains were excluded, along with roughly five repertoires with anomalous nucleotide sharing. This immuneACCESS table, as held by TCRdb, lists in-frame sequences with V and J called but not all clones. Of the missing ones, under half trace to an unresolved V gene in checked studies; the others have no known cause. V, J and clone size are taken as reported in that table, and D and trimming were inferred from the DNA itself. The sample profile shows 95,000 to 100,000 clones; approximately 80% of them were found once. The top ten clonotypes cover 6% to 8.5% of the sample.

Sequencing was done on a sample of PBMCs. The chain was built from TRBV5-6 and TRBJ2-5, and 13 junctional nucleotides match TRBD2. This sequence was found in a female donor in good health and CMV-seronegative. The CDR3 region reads CASSPRTSGRTQYF. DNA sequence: TGTGCCAGCAGCCCCCGGACTAGCGGGAGGACCCAGTACTTC.